The 13 T cell receptor beta chains below come from one sample, sequenced in a study of OX40 agonist ivuxolimab in advanced cancers. Measured with immunoSEQ multiplex PCR; TCRdb has only the in-frame clones, and not every one. The data hold roughly 48,000 clones, with less than 85% observed a single time. Material: CD4+ or CD8+ T cells sorted from blood, obtained in a trial of the OX40 agonist ivuxolimab. These receptors were taken from an adult with an advanced solid tumor such as melanoma, head and neck, liver or kidney cancer.

The rearrangement uses TRBV6-5 and TRBJ1-5; weak D call: TRBD1 (6 bases). CDR1 is MNHEY, CDR2 SVGAGI, per germline. This CDR3 spans 13 amino acids. V lost 5 bases and J 4 bases, leaving 9 bases between the germline ends. CDR3 in amino acids: CASSRTGNQPQHF. Here the CDR3 DNA reads TGTGCCAGCAGTAGAACAGGGAATCAGCCCCAGCATTTT.

The V and J genes are TRBV5-4 and TRBJ1-2, with TRBD1 matching over 7 bases. Germline V lookup: CDR1 SGHNT, CDR2 YYREEE (reference sequence). This CDR3 is 16 amino acids long. Unmatched junction bases numbered 15, after V lost 2 bases and J lost 8 bases. The CDR3 spells CASSLFREQGLLGYTF. The CDR3 nucleotides read TGTGCCAGCAGCTTATTTAGGGAACAGGGGTTACTGGGCTACACCTTC.

In its sample, this clone was seen a few times. The chain is built from TRBV2 and TRBJ2-1; TRBD2 matches at 11 bases. V gave up 0 bases and J gave up 12 bases; unmatched junction bases: 10. Per germline, CDR1 SNHLY and CDR2 FYNNEI. The CDR3 runs to 16 residues. The CDR3 loop reads CASSEALLAGGPGQFF. DNA for the CDR3: TGTGCCAGCAGTGAAGCGCTTTTAGCGGGGGGGCCGGGGCAGTTCTTC.

The gene calls are TRBV29-1 and TRBJ2-7; 7 bases map to TRBD1. V shed 6 bases and J 5 bases; nucleotides not matched to a gene: 4. The CDR3 runs 11 residues. Germline CDR1 and CDR2: SQVTM and ANQGSEA. CDR3 region: CSVRQGHEQYF. CDR3 bases: TGCAGCGTACGACAGGGCCACGAGCAGTACTTC.

The chain combines TRBV2 with TRBJ2-2; D is undetermined. Germline values: CDR1 SNHLY, CDR2 FYNNEI. Trimming pared 0 bases from V and 7 bases from J, leaving 6 bases between. The CDR3 extends over 13 amino acids. CDR3 in amino acids: CASSEARSGELFF. CDR3 DNA: TGTGCCAGCAGTGAAGCGCGAAGCGGGGAGCTGTTTTTT.

The rearrangement joins TRBV7-3 to TRBJ2-3; the D gene is possibly TRBD2 (5 bases). Germline V gives CDR1 SGHTA, CDR2 FQGTGA. The CDR3 is made up of 16 amino acids. Between the trimmed V and J ends, which lost 5 bases and 1 base, there was a span of 16 bases. CDR3 protein: CASSAWAGVGTDTQYF. In DNA form, the CDR3 reads TGTGCCAGCAGCGCCTGGGCCGGGGTTGGCACAGATACGCAGTATTTT.

This clone appeared a single time. The chain is built from TRBV18 and TRBJ1-4; possibly TRBD1 for D (6 bases). The ends were cut back, 4 bases at V and 3 bases at J, with 9 bases in the middle. The CDR3 runs 14 residues. Per germline, CDR1 KGHSH and CDR2 LQKENI. Here the CDR3 reads CASSLQGSNEKLFF. The CDR3 coding sequence is TGTGCCAGCTCACTACAGGGCTCTAATGAAAAACTGTTTTTT.

J is TRBJ2-5 and V is TRBV5-1, with a tentative D call TRBD1 (5 bases). The V gene's germline CDR1 is SGHRS and CDR2 YFSETQ. CDR3 length equals 14 residues. V was pared by 2 bases and J by 7 bases, with 15 bases between. CDR3 in amino acids: CASSFRPGRATQYF. CDR3 in DNA: TGCGCCAGCAGCTTCCGTCCCGGCAGGGCGACCCAGTACTTC.

This sequence joins TRBV5-6 and TRBJ1-3; 7 nucleotides line up with TRBD1. The V gene's germline CDR1 is SGHDT and CDR2 YYEEEE. The CDR3 length is 17 residues. V was clipped by 1 base and J by 1 base; unmatched bases: 8. The CDR3 coding sequence is TGTGCCAGCAGCTTGTGGGGCCCGACAGGGTCTGGAAACACCATATATTTT. Its protein is CASSLWGPTGSGNTIYF. Based on the CDR3 plus reference TRBV5-6 and TRBJ1-3, the full variable domain is DAGVTQSPTHLIKTRGQQVTLRCSPKSGHDTVSWYQQALGQGPQFIFQYYEEEERQRGNFPDRFSGHQFPNYSSELNVNALLLGDSALYLCASSLWGPTGSGNTIYFGEGSWLTVV.

The V gene is TRBV7-9, the J gene TRBJ1-4; perhaps TRBD1 as D (5 bases). Trimming removed 1 base from V and 8 bases from J, with 20 bases in between. The V gene's germline CDR1 is SEHNR and CDR2 FQNEAQ (reference sequence). The CDR3 sequence is 17 residues long. CDR3 sequence: CASSLDGGGLPEEKLFF. The CDR3 DNA is TGTGCCAGCAGCTTAGACGGCGGGGGACTTCCCGAGGAAAAACTGTTTTTT. The whole variable domain, filled in from reference TRBV7-9 and TRBJ1-4, reads DTGVSQNPRHKITKRGQNVTFRCDPISEHNRLYWYRQTLGQGPEFLTYFQNEAQLEKSRLLSDRFSAERPKGSFSTLEIQRTEQGDSAMYLCASSLDGGGLPEEKLFFGSGTQLSVL.

J is TRBJ2-3 and V is TRBV19; possible D gene TRBD2, 6 bases. Per the germline V gene, CDR1 is LNHDA and CDR2 is SQIVND (reference sequence). This CDR3 comprises 16 residues. Trimming removed 2 bases from V and 0 bases from J, with 12 bases in between. In DNA, the CDR3 is TGTGCCAGTAGTATATATGGCGGGGTTAGCACAGATACGCAGTATTTT. This translates into CASSIYGGVSTDTQYF.

Here the CDR3 reads CASSEAIFTGELFF. In nucleotides, the CDR3 is TGTGCCAGCAGCGAAGCAATTTTCACCGGGGAGCTGTTTTTT. The genes are TRBV9 and TRBJ2-2; no reliable D call. Trimming stripped 3 bases from V and 4 bases from J, with 10 bases between. The CDR3 runs to 14 residues. Germline V gene data show CDR1 as SGDLS and CDR2 as YYNGEE.

The V and J genes are TRBV4-3 and TRBJ2-3; 8 nucleotides align to TRBD2. Looked up from germline, CDR1 is LGHNA and CDR2 is YSLEER. The CDR3 length is 16 residues. V was pared by 4 bases and J by 5 bases, with 11 bases of the junction left unmatched. The CDR3 reads CASSRDGGAQVDTQYF. DNA for the CDR3: TGCGCCAGCAGCCGGGACGGGGGGGCGCAAGTAGATACGCAGTATTTT.